Sequencing of this T cell receptor (beta chain) was carried out in a study of T cell responses to AZD1222 COVID-19 vaccine. This clone was found a few times. Some clones are missing from TCRdb's copy, which holds only in-frame ones; the method was immunoSEQ multiplex PCR. The sample lists 100,000 or so clones; around nine tenths were seen once. This CDR3 has 16 amino acids. Per germline, CDR1 SGHNT and CDR2 YYREEE (reference sequence). Trimming at V came to 3 bases and at J to 7 bases, leaving 7 bases not matched to a gene. The gene calls are TRBV5-4 and TRBJ2-1; 13 bases align to TRBD2. Material: peripheral blood, obtained on day 0 of AZD1222 vaccination. The receptor comes from an adult in good health. The DNA of the CDR3 is TGTGCCAGCAGCTCCAGACTAGCGGGGGGCGATAATGAGCAGTTCTTC. Its protein is CASSSRLAGGDNEQFF.